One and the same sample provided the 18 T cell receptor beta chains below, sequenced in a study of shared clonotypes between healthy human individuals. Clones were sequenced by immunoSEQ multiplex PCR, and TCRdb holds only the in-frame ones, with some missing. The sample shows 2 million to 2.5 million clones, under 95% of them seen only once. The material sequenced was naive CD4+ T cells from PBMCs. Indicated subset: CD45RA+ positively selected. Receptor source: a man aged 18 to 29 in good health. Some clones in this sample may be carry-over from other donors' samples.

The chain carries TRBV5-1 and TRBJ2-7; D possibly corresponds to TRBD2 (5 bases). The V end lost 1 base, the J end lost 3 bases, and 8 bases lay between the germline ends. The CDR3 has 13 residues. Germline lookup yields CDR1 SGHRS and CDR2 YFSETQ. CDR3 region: CASSLNSGYEQYF. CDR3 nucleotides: TGCGCCAGCAGCTTGAACAGCGGCTACGAGCAGTACTTC.

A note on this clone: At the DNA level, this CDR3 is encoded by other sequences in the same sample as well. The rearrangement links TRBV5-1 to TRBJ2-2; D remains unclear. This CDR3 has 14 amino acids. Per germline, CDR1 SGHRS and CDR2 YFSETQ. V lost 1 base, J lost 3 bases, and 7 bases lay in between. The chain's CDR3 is CASSLSADTGELFF. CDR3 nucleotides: TGCGCCAGCAGCTTGTCGGCAGACACCGGGGAGCTGTTTTTT.

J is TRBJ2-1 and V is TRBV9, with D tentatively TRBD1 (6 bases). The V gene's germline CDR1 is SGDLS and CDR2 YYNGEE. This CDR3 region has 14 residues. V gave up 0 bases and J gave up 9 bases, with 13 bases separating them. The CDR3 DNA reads TGTGCCAGCAGCGTAGGAGGGGGAATCGTTGAGCAGTTCTTC. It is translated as CASSVGGGIVEQFF.

The CDR3 reads CASSPRSSYEQYF. CDR3 in DNA: TGTGCCAGCAGCCCCAGGAGCTCCTACGAGCAGTACTTC. The gene calls are TRBV7-8 and TRBJ2-7; D unresolved. This CDR3 has 13 amino acids. The V end lost 5 bases, the J end lost 0 bases, and 8 bases lay between the germline ends. Germline CDR1 and CDR2: SGHVS and FQNEAQ.

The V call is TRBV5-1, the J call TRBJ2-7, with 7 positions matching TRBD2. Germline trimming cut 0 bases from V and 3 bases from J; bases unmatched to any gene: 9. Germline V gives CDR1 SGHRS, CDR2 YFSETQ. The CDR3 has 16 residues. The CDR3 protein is CASSLGLAEGLYEQYF. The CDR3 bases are TGCGCCAGCAGCTTGGGGCTAGCGGAGGGCCTCTACGAGCAGTACTTC.

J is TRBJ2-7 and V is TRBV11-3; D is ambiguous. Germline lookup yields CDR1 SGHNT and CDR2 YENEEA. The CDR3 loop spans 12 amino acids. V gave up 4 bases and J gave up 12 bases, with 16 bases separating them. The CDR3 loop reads CASSSLKTATYF. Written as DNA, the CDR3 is TGTGCCAGCAGCTCCCTCAAGACCGCGACGTACTTC. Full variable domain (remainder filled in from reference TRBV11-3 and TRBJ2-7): EAGVVQSPRYKIIEKKQPVAFWCNPISGHNTLYWYLQNLGQGPELLIRYENEEAVDDSQLPKDRFSAERLKGVDSTLKIQPAELGDSAVYLCASSSLKTATYFGPGTRLTVT.

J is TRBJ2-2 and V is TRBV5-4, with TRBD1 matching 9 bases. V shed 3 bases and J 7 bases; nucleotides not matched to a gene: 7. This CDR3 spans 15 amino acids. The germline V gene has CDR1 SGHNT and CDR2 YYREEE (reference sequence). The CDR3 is CASSSPWTGDGELFF. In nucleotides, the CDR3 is TGTGCCAGCAGCTCCCCTTGGACAGGGGACGGGGAGCTGTTTTTT.

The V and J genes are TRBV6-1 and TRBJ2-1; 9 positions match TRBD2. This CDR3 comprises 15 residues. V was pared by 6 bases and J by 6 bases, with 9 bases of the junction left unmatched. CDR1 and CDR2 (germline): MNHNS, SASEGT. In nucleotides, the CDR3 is TGTGCCAGCAGCTCGAGTGGCGGGAGGGCCAATGAGCAGTTCTTC. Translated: CASSSSGGRANEQFF.

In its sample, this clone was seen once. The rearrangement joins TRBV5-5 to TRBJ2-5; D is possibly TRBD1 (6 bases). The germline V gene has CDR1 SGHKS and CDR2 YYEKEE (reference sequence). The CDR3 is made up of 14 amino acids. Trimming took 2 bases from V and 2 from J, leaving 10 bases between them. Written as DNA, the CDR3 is TGTGCCAGCAGCTTTAGGACAGAACAAGAGACCCAGTACTTC. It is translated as CASSFRTEQETQYF.

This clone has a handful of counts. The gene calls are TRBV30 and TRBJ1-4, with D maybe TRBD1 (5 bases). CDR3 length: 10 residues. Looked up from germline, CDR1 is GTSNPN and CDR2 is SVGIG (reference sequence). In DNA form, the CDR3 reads TGTGCGACCGGGCAGGGAAAACTGTTTTTT. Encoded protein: CATGQGKLFF.

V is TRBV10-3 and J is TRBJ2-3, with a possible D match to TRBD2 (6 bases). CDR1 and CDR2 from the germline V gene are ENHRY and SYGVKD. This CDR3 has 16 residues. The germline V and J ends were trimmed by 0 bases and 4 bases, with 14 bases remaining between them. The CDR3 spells CAISESRGTTPDTQYF. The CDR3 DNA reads TGTGCCATCAGTGAGTCGCGGGGCACCACCCCAGATACGCAGTATTTT.

The CDR3 DNA reads as TGTGCCAGCAGCCAGGGACAGAACTCTGGAAACACCATATATTTT. Its protein is CASSQGQNSGNTIYF. J is TRBJ1-3 and V is TRBV5-8, with 7 positions matching TRBD1. The V gene's germline CDR1 is SGHTS and CDR2 YDEGEE. V shed 4 bases and J 0 bases; nucleotides not matched to a gene: 4. This CDR3 region has 15 residues.

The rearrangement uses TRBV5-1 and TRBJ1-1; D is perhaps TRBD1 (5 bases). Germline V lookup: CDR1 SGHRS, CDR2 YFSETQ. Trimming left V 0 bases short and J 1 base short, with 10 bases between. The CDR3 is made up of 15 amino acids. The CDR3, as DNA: TGCGCCAGCAGCTTGGGGGGTGGGACGAACACTGAAGCTTTCTTT. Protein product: CASSLGGGTNTEAFF.

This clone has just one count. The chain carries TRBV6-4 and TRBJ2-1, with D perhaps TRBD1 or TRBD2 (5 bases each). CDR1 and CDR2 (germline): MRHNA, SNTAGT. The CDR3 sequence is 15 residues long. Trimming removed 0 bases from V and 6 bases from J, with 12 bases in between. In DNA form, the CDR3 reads TGTGCCAGCAGTGACTCTGGGGGAGTGGGCAATGAGCAGTTCTTC. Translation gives CASSDSGGVGNEQFF.

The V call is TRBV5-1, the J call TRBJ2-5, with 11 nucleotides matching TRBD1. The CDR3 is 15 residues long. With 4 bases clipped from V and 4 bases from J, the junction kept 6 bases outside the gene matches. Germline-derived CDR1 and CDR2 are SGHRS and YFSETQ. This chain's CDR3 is CASSGRDRGTETQYF. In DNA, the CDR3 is TGCGCCAGCAGCGGACGGGACAGGGGGACAGAGACCCAGTACTTC.

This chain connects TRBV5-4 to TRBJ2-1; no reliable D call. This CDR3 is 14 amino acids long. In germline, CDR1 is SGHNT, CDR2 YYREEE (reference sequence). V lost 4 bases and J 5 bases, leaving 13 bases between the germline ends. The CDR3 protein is CASSLPLADNEQFF. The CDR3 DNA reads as TGTGCCAGCAGCCTCCCTTTAGCCGACAATGAGCAGTTCTTC.

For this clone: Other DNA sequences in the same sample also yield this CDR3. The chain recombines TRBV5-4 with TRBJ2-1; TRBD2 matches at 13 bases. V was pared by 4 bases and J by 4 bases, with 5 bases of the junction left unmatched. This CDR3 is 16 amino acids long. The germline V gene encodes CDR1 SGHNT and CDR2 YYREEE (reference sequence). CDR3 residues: CASSSGTSGKYNEQFF. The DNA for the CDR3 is TGTGCCAGCAGCAGCGGGACTAGCGGGAAGTACAATGAGCAGTTCTTC.

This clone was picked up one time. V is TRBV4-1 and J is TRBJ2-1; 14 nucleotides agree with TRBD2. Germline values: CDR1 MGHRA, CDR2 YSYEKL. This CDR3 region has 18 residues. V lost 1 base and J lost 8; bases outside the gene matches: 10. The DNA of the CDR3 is TGCGCCAGCAGCCAAGCCCTATCCGGGACTAGCGGGAGATATGAGCAGTTCTTC. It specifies CASSQALSGTSGRYEQFF.